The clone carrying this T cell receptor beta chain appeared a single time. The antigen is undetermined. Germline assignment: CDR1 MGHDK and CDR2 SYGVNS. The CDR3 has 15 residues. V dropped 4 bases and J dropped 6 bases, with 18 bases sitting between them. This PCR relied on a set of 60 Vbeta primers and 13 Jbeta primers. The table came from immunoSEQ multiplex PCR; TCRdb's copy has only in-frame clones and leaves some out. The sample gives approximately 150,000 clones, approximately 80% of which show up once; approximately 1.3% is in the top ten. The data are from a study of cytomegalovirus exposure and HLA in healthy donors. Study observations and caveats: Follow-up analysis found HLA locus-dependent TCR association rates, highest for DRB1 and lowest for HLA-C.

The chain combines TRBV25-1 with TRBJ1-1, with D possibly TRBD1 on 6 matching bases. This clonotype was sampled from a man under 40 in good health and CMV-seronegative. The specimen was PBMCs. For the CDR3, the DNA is TGTGCCAGCAGTGGGCACGGGGGGCGATTTTCTGAAGCTTTCTTT. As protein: CASSGHGGRFSEAFF. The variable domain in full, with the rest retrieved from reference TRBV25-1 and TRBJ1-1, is EADIYQTPRYLVIGTGKKITLECSQTMGHDKMYWYQQDPGMELHLIHYSYGVNSTEKGDLSSESTVSRIRTEHFPLTLESARPSHTSQYLCASSGHGGRFSEAFFGQGTRLTVV.